This TCR beta chain was obtained from a study of T-cell reconstitution after alpha-beta-depleted transplantation in children. The authors prepared the TCRbeta library with unique molecular identifiers. One entry per CDR3 protein, called by TCRdb with MiXCR from the PCR reads. The sample holds 600,000 to 700,000 distinct CDR3 sequences, 16% seen once. CDR3 length: 12 residues. CDR1 and CDR2 from the germline V gene are DFQATT and SNEGSKA (reference sequence). Trimming took off 6 bases at V and 2 bases at J, with 10 bases between the two ends. This clonotype has at least ten counts. The chain recombines TRBV20-1 with TRBJ2-5; no clear D gene. This sequence originates from a human donor who donated a stem cell graft to a child with acute myeloid leukemia. This sample comprised PBMCs from the stem cell graft donor, obtained from the stem cell graft. CDR3 DNA sequence: TGCAGTGCCAAGCCCACTCAAGAGACCCAGTACTTC. This translates into CSAKPTQETQYF.